The next 13 T cell receptor beta chains were all read from a single sample in a study of T cells after posttransplantation cyclophosphamide. This table comes from immunoSEQ multiplex PCR, and its TCRdb copy is limited to in-frame clones, with some not included. The table has some 61,000 clones, 93% seen once. Sequenced input: PBMCs. These receptors originate from a woman in her thirties in good health and a related stem cell transplant donor.

J is TRBJ2-3 and V is TRBV7-2, with D tentatively TRBD2 (5 bases). Germline lookup yields CDR1 SGHTA and CDR2 FQGNSA. V shed 5 bases and J shed 4 bases, with 19 bases lying between them. This CDR3 has 16 residues. The CDR3 sequence is CASSRVGGISADTQYF. CDR3 DNA: TGTGCCAGCAGCCGGGTGGGCGGTATTAGCGCAGATACGCAGTATTTT.

The genes are TRBV27 and TRBJ2-7, with D unresolved. CDR1 is MNHEY, CDR2 SMNVEV, per germline (reference sequence). The CDR3 is 15 residues long. V shed 5 bases and J shed 4 bases, with 18 bases lying between them. CDR3 amino acids: CASSVDSLRLYEQYF. CDR3 DNA sequence: TGTGCCAGCAGTGTAGACTCCCTCCGCCTTTACGAGCAGTACTTC.

V is TRBV28 and J is TRBJ1-6, with 11 bases that match TRBD1. The CDR3 is 16 amino acids. With V trimmed by 5 bases and J by 1 base, 1 base remained unmatched. CDR1 is MDHEN and CDR2 is SYDVKM in the germline V gene. Here the CDR3 reads CASSGTGGSYNSPLHF. CDR3 DNA: TGTGCCAGCAGTGGGACAGGGGGATCCTATAATTCACCCCTCCACTTT.

V gene TRBV5-4 combines with J gene TRBJ1-2; no clear D gene. CDR1 is SGHNT and CDR2 is YYREEE in the germline V gene (reference sequence). The CDR3 length is 13 residues. With 0 bases removed from V and 7 bases from J, the gap between germline ends came to 10 bases. CDR3 in amino acids: CASSLASASGYTF. Written as DNA, the CDR3 is TGTGCCAGCAGCTTGGCTTCGGCTAGTGGCTACACCTTC.

The V call is TRBV19, the J call TRBJ1-5, with TRBD1 matching 7 bases. The germline V gene has CDR1 LNHDA and CDR2 SQIVND (reference sequence). This CDR3 contains 15 residues. V lost 6 bases, J lost 1 base, and 6 bases stayed unmatched. The CDR3 DNA reads as TGTGCCAGTAGGGCAGGACAGGTGAGCAATCAGCCCCAGCATTTT. Translating gives CASRAGQVSNQPQHF.

This sequence joins TRBV5-1 and TRBJ2-5; D assignment may be TRBD1 or TRBD2 (6 bases each). The length of the CDR3 is 14 residues. V was trimmed by 7 bases and J by 2 bases, leaving 15 bases between them. CDR1 and CDR2 (germline): SGHRS, YFSETQ. Here the CDR3 DNA reads TGCGCCAGCGGCCCAGGAGGGGGGCAAGAGACCCAGTACTTC. Translation: CASGPGGGQETQYF.

CDR3 coding DNA: TGCGCCAGCAGCCAAGATTTTGGGGGTTATGGCTACACCTTC. This translates into CASSQDFGGYGYTF. The V and J genes are TRBV4-1 and TRBJ1-2; weak D call: TRBD1 (5 bases). CDR1 is MGHRA and CDR2 is YSYEKL in the germline V gene. V lost 0 bases and J lost 5, with 10 bases in between. This CDR3 is 14 amino acids long.

This rearrangement joins TRBV27 to TRBJ2-3; 9 positions agree with TRBD2. The CDR3 length is 20 residues. J was trimmed by 3 bases and V by 6 bases; bases with no gene match: 22. Germline lookup yields CDR1 MNHEY and CDR2 SMNVEV (reference sequence). In DNA, the CDR3 is TGTGCCAGCAGGGGTCCGTCAGCGGGGGGCCCCGTTTATCTGACAGATACGCAGTATTTT. Translating it yields CASRGPSAGGPVYLTDTQYF.

The chain carries TRBV29-1 and TRBJ1-6; D unresolved. V lost 6 bases and J lost 5, with 11 bases in between. Germline V CDR1 and CDR2: SQVTM, ANQGSEA. This CDR3 contains 13 residues. The CDR3 loop reads CSVSQADNSPLHF. The CDR3 bases are TGCAGCGTGTCTCAGGCCGATAATTCACCCCTCCACTTT. Based on the CDR3 plus reference TRBV29-1 and TRBJ1-6, the full variable domain is SAVISQKPSRDICQRGTSLTIQCQVDSQVTMMFWYRQQPGQSLTLIATANQGSEATYESGFVIDKFPISRPNLTFSTLTVSNMSPEDSSIYLCSVSQADNSPLHFGNGTRLTVT.

The chain has TRBV12-5 and TRBJ2-7; 9 nucleotides match TRBD1. V lost 6 bases, J lost 6 bases, and 15 bases stayed unmatched. The CDR3 extends over 16 amino acids. Looked up from germline, CDR1 is LGHNT and CDR2 is FRNRAP. The CDR3 coding sequence is TGTGCTAGTGGCTTCCCCGGGACAGGGAAAGGGCTCGAGCAGTACTTC. As protein: CASGFPGTGKGLEQYF.

This clone was found once. V gene TRBV7-2 combines with J gene TRBJ2-7; 8 nucleotides agree with TRBD1. This CDR3 comprises 15 residues. Germline trimming cut 4 bases from V and 4 bases from J; bases unmatched to any gene: 9. CDR1 and CDR2 from the germline V gene are SGHTA and FQGNSA. CDR3 DNA sequence: TGTGCCAGCAGCTACCAGACAGGGGCCCCGTACGAGCAGTACTTC. Translated, it gives CASSYQTGAPYEQYF.

The V and J genes are TRBV4-1 and TRBJ1-5, with 7 bases matching TRBD1. This CDR3 is 16 amino acids long. Germline trimming cut 4 bases from V and 1 base from J; bases unmatched to any gene: 7. Germline lookup yields CDR1 MGHRA and CDR2 YSYEKL. CDR3 DNA: TGCGCCAGCAGCCTCGGGGAGGGGGCCAGCAATCAGCCCCAGCATTTT. Amino acid sequence: CASSLGEGASNQPQHF.

The chain is built from TRBV5-5 and TRBJ2-3; no definite D call. With 3 bases removed from V and 8 bases from J, the gap between germline ends came to 16 bases. The germline V gene encodes CDR1 SGHKS and CDR2 YYEKEE (reference sequence). This CDR3 is built from 14 residues. CDR3 region: CASSSQSGTGTQYF. CDR3 DNA sequence: TGTGCCAGCAGCTCTCAATCAGGCACGGGTACGCAGTATTTT.